The entry below gives a single T cell receptor (beta chain) sequence along with its context. The antigen is unknown. This specimen belongs to a study of PD-1 blockade in classical Hodgkin lymphoma. Study results and caveats: Diversity in CD4+ TCRs, unlike that measured in CD8+ TCRs, had risen significantly by C4D1. Complete responders showed a baseline diversity that resembled the diversity of newly diagnosed patients.

Here immunoSEQ multiplex PCR was the method, and the copy in TCRdb shows in-frame clones only, minus some. The sample consists of roughly 150,000 clones, just under 80% of them appearing once. Every patient was affected by relapse after autologous stem cell transplantation, while exposure to brentuximab vedotin was not uniform. This clonotype was obtained from a human donor with classical Hodgkin lymphoma. Specimen: peripheral blood mononuclear cells (PBMCs), collected before the second cycle of nivolumab.

CDR3 DNA sequence: TGTGCCATCAGTGCAGATACAGATGCTCGACTGTTTTTT. The encoded protein is CAISADTDARLFF. This sequence joins TRBV10-3 and TRBJ1-4; D is uncertain. Germline V CDR1 and CDR2: ENHRY, SYGVKD. Trimming took 4 bases from V and 13 from J, leaving 16 bases between them. CDR3 size: 13 residues.